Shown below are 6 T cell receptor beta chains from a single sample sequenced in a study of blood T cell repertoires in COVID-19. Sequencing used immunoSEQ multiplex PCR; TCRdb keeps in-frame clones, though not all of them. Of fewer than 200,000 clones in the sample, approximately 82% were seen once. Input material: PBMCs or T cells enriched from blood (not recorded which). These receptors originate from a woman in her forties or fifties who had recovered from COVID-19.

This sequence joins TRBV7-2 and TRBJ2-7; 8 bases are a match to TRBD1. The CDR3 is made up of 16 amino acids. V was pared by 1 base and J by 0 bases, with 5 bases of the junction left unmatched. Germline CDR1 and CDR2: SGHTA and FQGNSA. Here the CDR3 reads CASSLDAGGFSYEQYF. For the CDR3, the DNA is TGTGCCAGCAGCTTAGATGCAGGGGGCTTCTCCTACGAGCAGTACTTC.

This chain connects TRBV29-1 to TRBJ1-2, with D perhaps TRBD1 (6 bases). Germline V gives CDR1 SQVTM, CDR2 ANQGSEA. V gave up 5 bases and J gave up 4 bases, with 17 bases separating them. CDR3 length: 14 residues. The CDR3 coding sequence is TGCAGCGTTCAAGGTGGGGGCGCTTTCTATGGCTACACCTTC. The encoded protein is CSVQGGGAFYGYTF.

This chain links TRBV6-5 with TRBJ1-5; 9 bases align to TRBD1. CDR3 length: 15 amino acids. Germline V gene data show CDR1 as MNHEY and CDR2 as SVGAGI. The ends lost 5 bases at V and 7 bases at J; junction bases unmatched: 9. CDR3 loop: CASSTGTGSGQPQHF. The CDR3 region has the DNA TGTGCCAGCAGTACCGGGACAGGGAGTGGGCAGCCCCAGCATTTT.

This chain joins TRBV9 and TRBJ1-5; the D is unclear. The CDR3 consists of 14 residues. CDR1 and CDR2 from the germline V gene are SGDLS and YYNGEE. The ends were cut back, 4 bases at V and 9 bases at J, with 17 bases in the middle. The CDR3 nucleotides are TGTGCCAGCAGCCAGGCCCAGGCGTACGGGCCCCAGCATTTT. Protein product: CASSQAQAYGPQHF.

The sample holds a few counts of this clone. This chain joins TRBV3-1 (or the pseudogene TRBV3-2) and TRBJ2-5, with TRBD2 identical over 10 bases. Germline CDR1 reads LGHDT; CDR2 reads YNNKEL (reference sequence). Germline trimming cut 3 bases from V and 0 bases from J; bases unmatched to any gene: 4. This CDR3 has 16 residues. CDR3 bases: TGTGCCAGCAGCCAGCAACTAGCGGGGTACCAAGAGACCCAGTACTTC. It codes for CASSQQLAGYQETQYF.

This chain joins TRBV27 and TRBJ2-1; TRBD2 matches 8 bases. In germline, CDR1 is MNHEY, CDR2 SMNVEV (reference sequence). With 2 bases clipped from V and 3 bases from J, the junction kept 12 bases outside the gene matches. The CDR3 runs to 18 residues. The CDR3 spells CASSLTGTRRSRYNEQFF. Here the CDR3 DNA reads TGTGCCAGCAGTTTAACGGGGACTAGGCGCTCCCGCTACAATGAGCAGTTCTTC.